Below, 17 T cell receptor beta chains from the same sample are listed, as sequenced in a study of shared T cell receptors in the human thymus (dated by TCRdb to the early 2020s). Receptor libraries were prepared by the immunoSEQ multiplex PCR assay. Not all clones reach the TCRdb copy of this immuneACCESS table, which keeps in-frame sequences only. Checked studies attribute under half of the gap to unresolved V genes and leave the rest unexplained. Present in this sample are hundreds of thousands of clones, 87% of which were seen just once. The ten largest clones add up to under 0.01% of the sample. These records were also assigned to another study, of human thymus T cells.

The sequencing input was thymocytes. These receptors came from a boy in the first two years of life with a congenital heart defect. Donor details come from another sample of the same person, matched by shared clones.

The chain has TRBV5-4 and TRBJ1-1; TRBD1 agrees at 10 bases. CDR3 length equals 15 residues. V shed 4 bases, J shed 6 bases, and the junction held 9 bases outside the gene matches. Germline V gene lookup returns CDR1 SGHNT and CDR2 YYREEE (reference sequence). CDR3 in DNA: TGTGCCAGCAGCCTCGGGCGGGACAGGGGACCTGAAGCTTTCTTT. It yields the protein CASSLGRDRGPEAFF.

CDR3 sequence (DNA): TGTGCCAGTCAATCCGGGACAGGGGTCACCGGGGAGCTGTTTTTT. This encodes CASQSGTGVTGELFF. The rearrangement joins TRBV6-1 to TRBJ2-2; TRBD1 matches at 10 bases. Germline values: CDR1 MNHNS, CDR2 SASEGT. V gave up 9 bases and J gave up 4 bases; unmatched junction bases: 8. CDR3 length: 15 amino acids.

This clone has a handful of counts. This rearrangement joins TRBV25-1 to TRBJ2-1; 7 nucleotides match TRBD1. Germline lookup yields CDR1 MGHDK and CDR2 SYGVNS. With 5 bases clipped from V and 0 bases from J, the junction kept 7 bases outside the gene matches. CDR3 length equals 16 residues. The CDR3 protein is CASSRQGESSYNEQFF. DNA of the CDR3: TGTGCCAGCAGTAGACAGGGCGAAAGCTCCTACAATGAGCAGTTCTTC.

The CDR3 nucleotides are TGCGCCAGCAGCCACTACTCGGGACAGGGAGACGGCTACACCTTC. Its protein product is CASSHYSGQGDGYTF. This chain uses TRBV4-1 with TRBJ1-2; 9 bases are shared with TRBD1. This CDR3 region has 15 residues. Germline-derived CDR1 and CDR2 are MGHRA and YSYEKL. Losses at the gene ends were 3 bases for V and 8 bases for J; bases not matched to a gene: 10.

The chain recombines TRBV7-9 with TRBJ1-5; tentatively, D is TRBD1 (6 bases). This CDR3 is 15 amino acids long. Per the germline V gene, CDR1 is SEHNR and CDR2 is FQNEAQ (reference sequence). V gave up 2 bases and J gave up 2 bases, with 10 bases separating them. As DNA, the CDR3 is TGTGCCAGCAGCTTAAAACAGGGTTGCAATCAGCCCCAGCATTTT. Translated, it gives CASSLKQGCNQPQHF.

The chain has TRBV19 and TRBJ1-3, with a weak D call TRBD1 (6 bases). The V end lost 2 bases, the J end lost 0 bases, and 11 bases lay between the germline ends. The CDR3 totals 16 residues. CDR1 and CDR2 (germline): LNHDA, SQIVND (reference sequence). The CDR3 loop reads CASSISRTVSGNTIYF. For the CDR3, the DNA is TGTGCCAGTAGTATATCCCGGACAGTCTCTGGAAACACCATATATTTT. The variable domain in full, completed from reference TRBV19 and TRBJ1-3, reads DGGITQSPKYLFRKEGQNVTLSCEQNLNHDAMYWYRQDPGQGLRLIYYSQIVNDFQKGDIAEGYSVSREKKESFPLTVTSAQKNPTAFYLCASSISRTVSGNTIYFGEGSWLTVV.

The chain joins TRBV20-1 to TRBJ2-1; D remains ambiguous. The CDR3 loop spans 11 amino acids. Germline CDR1 DFQATT, CDR2 SNEGSKA (reference sequence). V was cut by 4 bases and J by 7 bases, with 8 bases left in between. Here the CDR3 reads CSATRPNEQFF. The CDR3 DNA reads as TGCAGTGCTACTCGTCCTAATGAGCAGTTCTTC.

J is TRBJ2-7 and V is TRBV10-3; D possibly corresponds to TRBD2 (5 bases). V was pared by 2 bases and J by 0 bases, with 11 bases between. The CDR3 totals 15 residues. Looked up from germline, CDR1 is ENHRY and CDR2 is SYGVKD. The CDR3 sequence: CAISEPSKVSYEQYF. The DNA for the CDR3 is TGTGCCATCAGTGAGCCTAGCAAGGTCTCCTACGAGCAGTACTTC.

The rearrangement joins TRBV28 to TRBJ2-7; 9 bases are a match to TRBD2. CDR1 and CDR2 from the germline V gene are MDHEN and SYDVKM. Trimming cost V 3 bases and J 0 bases; bases outside gene matches: 9. The CDR3 spans 17 residues. Here the CDR3 reads CASSFGRTSDSSYEQYF. DNA of the CDR3: TGTGCCAGCAGTTTTGGGCGGACTAGCGACTCCTCCTACGAGCAGTACTTC.

This chain connects TRBV28 to TRBJ1-5; D not resolved. Trimming took off 11 bases at V and 9 bases at J, with 14 bases between the two ends. The CDR3 is 11 residues long. Germline CDR1 MDHEN, CDR2 SYDVKM. The CDR3 sequence is CALVPRPPQHF. The CDR3 nucleotides are TGTGCCCTAGTTCCACGTCCGCCCCAGCATTTT.

The chain couples TRBV15 to TRBJ1-4; no reliable D call. Germline V lookup: CDR1 LNHNV, CDR2 YYDKDF (reference sequence). The CDR3 totals 15 residues. Between the trimmed V and J ends, which lost 4 bases and 0 bases, there was a span of 9 bases. Here the CDR3 reads CATSTHTATNEKLFF. CDR3 bases: TGTGCCACCAGCACCCACACCGCAACTAATGAAAAACTGTTTTTT.

As concerns this clone: The sample contains more than one DNA sequence encoding this CDR3. The chain uses TRBV5-1 and TRBJ2-7; perhaps TRBD1 as D (6 bases). V lost 2 bases to trimming and J lost 1 base, with 7 bases between them. CDR3 size: 13 residues. Germline values: CDR1 SGHRS, CDR2 YFSETQ. The DNA for the CDR3 is TGCGCCAGCAGCTTTAGGGGGTCCTACGAGCAGTACTTC. Encoded protein: CASSFRGSYEQYF.

This chain uses TRBV5-6 with TRBJ2-3, with TRBD2 identical over 12 bases. V lost 5 bases, J lost 5 bases, and 12 bases stayed unmatched. The CDR3 has 17 residues. Germline V gene lookup returns CDR1 SGHDT and CDR2 YYEEEE. As DNA, the CDR3 is TGTGCCAGCAGTAAACCGCTAGCGGGGGGGGCAGGAGATACGCAGTATTTT. Translating it yields CASSKPLAGGAGDTQYF.

This rearrangement joins TRBV4-3 to TRBJ2-6, with 11 bases that match TRBD1. Germline trimming cut 2 bases from V and 0 bases from J; bases unmatched to any gene: 9. The CDR3 contains 20 residues. The V gene's germline CDR1 is LGHNA and CDR2 YSLEER. This CDR3 is CASSQSTPGQGDSGANVLTF. In DNA form, the CDR3 reads TGCGCCAGCAGCCAATCAACCCCGGGACAGGGGGACTCTGGGGCCAACGTCCTGACTTTC.

This sequence joins TRBV27 and TRBJ2-7, with 8 bases matching TRBD1. This CDR3 is built from 15 residues. Losses at the gene ends were 5 bases for V and 2 bases for J; bases not matched to a gene: 8. CDR1 and CDR2 from the germline V gene are MNHEY and SMNVEV (reference sequence). For the CDR3, the DNA is TGTGCCAGCAGTCCGACCGGGACAGGACCCTACGAGCAGTACTTC. Its translation: CASSPTGTGPYEQYF.

This clone was detected only once. CDR3 sequence (DNA): TGCAGCGTTGGGACAGGAGGATATCGGAACACCGGGGAGCTGTTTTTT. It encodes CSVGTGGYRNTGELFF. V gene TRBV29-1 combines with J gene TRBJ2-2, with 7 bases that match TRBD1. With V trimmed by 4 bases and J by 1 base, 9 bases remained unmatched. CDR1 is SQVTM and CDR2 is ANQGSEA in the germline V gene. CDR3 size: 16 residues.

The chain recombines TRBV15 with TRBJ1-3, with D perhaps TRBD1 (6 bases). In germline, CDR1 is LNHNV, CDR2 YYDKDF (reference sequence). This CDR3 has 17 amino acids. Deletions cut 0 bases from V and 4 bases from J, with 16 bases between. CDR3 bases: TGTGCCACCAGCAGAGATTTACGGGGGGCGCAAGGAAACACCATATATTTT. As protein: CATSRDLRGAQGNTIYF.